This T cell receptor (beta chain) is from a study of T cell responses to AZD1222 COVID-19 vaccine. Study outcomes and limitations: White British people made up most donors, females outnumbered males, and clonal diversity was possibly underestimated.

Regarding this clone: Its antigen remains unknown.

V shed 6 bases, J shed 3 bases, and the junction held 5 bases outside the gene matches. CDR1 MDHEN and CDR2 SYDVKM come from the germline V gene. The CDR3 sequence is 14 residues long. Using immunoSEQ multiplex PCR, the repertoire was profiled, and TCRdb retains in-frame clones only, with some absent. The table records 150,000 or so clones, just over 90% of them present only once. Sequencing used peripheral blood, obtained 28 days after the second AZD1222 dose. The V gene is TRBV28, the J gene TRBJ1-5; 7 bases map to TRBD1. This receptor was identified in an adult who received the AZD1222 COVID-19 vaccine. The CDR3 reads CASRPGQINQPQHF. The CDR3 region has the DNA TGTGCCAGCAGACCGGGACAGATCAATCAGCCCCAGCATTTT.